The rows below give T cell receptor beta chains drawn from one sample of a study of identical twins. Each CDR3 protein is one row after TCRdb ran MiXCR on the 5' RACE reads. The sample consists of roughly 480,000 distinct CDR3 sequences, about 24% of them appearing once. This sample was shared with a second study, whose subject was T cells expressing NK-cell markers.

The sequenced sample consisted of CD4+ T cells sorted from blood. The source is a woman aged 18-29 years in good health. Both conserved end residues are part of each CDR3. The D gene is left open where the match is weak. For some rows the clone size is stated as once, few or many, or as a class when expanded; others skip it.

CDR3 DNA,CDR3 protein,clone size,J gene,V gene,D gene
TGTGCCAGCAGTTTGATAGGGAACACTGAAGCTTTCTTT,CASSLIGNTEAFF,many,TRBJ1-1,TRBV12-3/TRBV12-4,-
TGCAGTGCTTCGGACAGAGTCTACGAGCAGTACTTC,CSASDRVYEQYF,-,TRBJ2-7,TRBV20-1,-
TGCAGTGCTTCTAGCGGGAGCGCAGATACGCAGTATTTT,CSASSGSADTQYF,few,TRBJ2-3,TRBV20-1,TRBD2
TGTGCCAGCAGCTTTTCCCCGGGCTCGGGGGATGAGCAGTTCTTC,CASSFSPGSGDEQFF,few,TRBJ2-1,TRBV7-2,-
TGTGCCACCAGCAGAGATATCAGTGATGTAGGAAGGTACTTC,CATSRDISDVGRYF,-,TRBJ2-7,TRBV15,-
TGTGCCAGCAGTGTCTATGAGCACACTGAAGCTTTCTTT,CASSVYEHTEAFF,-,TRBJ1-1,TRBV12-3/TRBV12-4,-
TGCGCCAGCAGCTTGGCCCGAGGGATTGTGGACGAGCAGTACTTC,CASSLARGIVDEQYF,-,TRBJ2-7,TRBV5-1,-
TGTGCCAGCAGCTTAGAGGTCCTAGACACCGGGGAGCTGTTTTTT,CASSLEVLDTGELFF,few,TRBJ2-2,TRBV11-2,-
TGCGCCAGCAGGAAGGTAGGAACAGATACGCAGTATTTT,CASRKVGTDTQYF,few,TRBJ2-3,TRBV5-1,-
TGCAGTGCAGGCCGGACAGGGCAGGGAGATACGCAGTATTTT,CSAGRTGQGDTQYF,-,TRBJ2-3,TRBV20-1,TRBD1
TGCGCCAGCAGCGGAGGACCGGGGGCGCACAATGAGCAGTTCTTC,CASSGGPGAHNEQFF,-,TRBJ2-1,TRBV5-1,-
TGTGCCAGCAGCCTACAGGGGGTTGAGCAGTTCTTC,CASSLQGVEQFF,few,TRBJ2-1,TRBV2,TRBD1
TGTGCCAGCAGTGGTTGGACTAGCGGGGGGTTCAATGAGCAGTTCTTC,CASSGWTSGGFNEQFF,few,TRBJ2-1,TRBV25-1,TRBD2
TGTGCCAGCAGCGGGACTCCGAGGTTGACGCAGTATTTT,CASSGTPRLTQYF,few,TRBJ2-3,TRBV6-1,-
TGTGCCAGCAGCTCCTACAGGGGGGCAAGGGCTGAAGCTTTCTTT,CASSSYRGARAEAFF,many,TRBJ1-1,TRBV7-2,TRBD1
TGTGCCAGCAGCAACAAGGGACAGAGGAAGGACCAGCCCCAGCATTTT,CASSNKGQRKDQPQHF,few,TRBJ1-5,TRBV5-5,TRBD1
TGTGCCAGCAGCACTCCCTTCAGGGGGGGCCACGAGCAGTACTTC,CASSTPFRGGHEQYF,-,TRBJ2-7,TRBV6-2/TRBV6-3,-
TGTGCCACGGCAGGACTAGCGGGGCTAAGCACAGATACGCAGTATTTT,CATAGLAGLSTDTQYF,once,TRBJ2-3,TRBV10-3,TRBD2
TGTGCCAGCAGAAGGGGCGGCTATAGCAATCAGCCCCAGCATTTT,CASRRGGYSNQPQHF,-,TRBJ1-5,TRBV12-3/TRBV12-4,-
TGTGCCAGTAGTAGGGGACAGCTCCGCGAGCAGTACTTC,CASSRGQLREQYF,-,TRBJ2-7,TRBV19,TRBD1
TGTGCCAGCAGCAGGGCCGGCGGGGGGATCGGGGAGCTGTTTTTT,CASSRAGGGIGELFF,few,TRBJ2-2,TRBV7-2,TRBD2
TGCAGTGCTAGAGAGAATCTAGCGGGAGATACGCAGTATTTT,CSARENLAGDTQYF,few,TRBJ2-3,TRBV20-1,TRBD2
TGTGCCAGCAGCCAGTTCGTAGGCGGCGACTATGGCTACACCTTC,CASSQFVGGDYGYTF,-,TRBJ1-2,TRBV14,-
TGTGCCAGCAGTCCTTCTCGGGGGGGAGAGCAGTTCTTC,CASSPSRGGEQFF,few,TRBJ2-1,TRBV27,TRBD2
TGCAGTGCTAGGGACCCCGGGACTGGGGAGCTGTTTTTT,CSARDPGTGELFF,few,TRBJ2-2,TRBV20-1,-
TGCAGTGCTAGATGGACGCAAGGAGAAAAACTGTTTTTT,CSARWTQGEKLFF,-,TRBJ1-4,TRBV20-1,-
TGTGCCAGCAGGGGACAGGGGCGAAGCAATCAGCCCCAGCATTTT,CASRGQGRSNQPQHF,few,TRBJ1-5,TRBV12-3/TRBV12-4,TRBD1
TGCGCCAGCAGCCCCGGACTAGCGGGCACCACGGCAGATACGCAGTATTTT,CASSPGLAGTTADTQYF,-,TRBJ2-3,TRBV5-1,TRBD2
TGTGCCAGCAGGGGGTTGGAGACCCAGTACTTC,CASRGLETQYF,-,TRBJ2-5,TRBV6-6,-
TGTGCCAGCAGCCAAGATCGGGGACTAGCGGGAGTCGAGCAGTACTTC,CASSQDRGLAGVEQYF,-,TRBJ2-7,TRBV4-2,TRBD2
TGTGCCAGCAGCCCCGGGACAGGAGGGGATGGCTACACCTTC,CASSPGTGGDGYTF,-,TRBJ1-2,TRBV7-3,TRBD1
TGTGCCAGCAGCTACACCGGGACCTTTAATAATGAGCAGTTCTTC,CASSYTGTFNNEQFF,-,TRBJ2-1,TRBV7-2,-
TGCAGTGCTTCCCCAGGGACTGCAGACTACGAGCAGTACTTC,CSASPGTADYEQYF,-,TRBJ2-7,TRBV20-1,-
TGTGCCAGCAGTTTTCAGGGGACCCTTCAGCCCCTCCACTTT,CASSFQGTLQPLHF,-,TRBJ1-6,TRBV27,-
TGCAGTGTATATTCAGGGAGTGGCTACGAGCAGTACTTC,CSVYSGSGYEQYF,-,TRBJ2-7,TRBV20-1,-
TGTGCCAGCACTAGCGGGGGGGCCGTGGAGACCCAGTACTTC,CASTSGGAVETQYF,-,TRBJ2-5,TRBV5-6,TRBD2
TGCGCCAGCAGCCCGGAGGAGGCACTGAACACTGAAGCTTTCTTT,CASSPEEALNTEAFF,many,TRBJ1-1,TRBV5-1,-
TGCAGCGCGTCTAGCGGGAGGGCCTCCTACAATGAGCAGTTCTTC,CSASSGRASYNEQFF,-,TRBJ2-1,TRBV29-1,TRBD2
TGTGCCAGCAGCTTAGGCAGGGGAACTAACTATGGCTACACCTTC,CASSLGRGTNYGYTF,-,TRBJ1-2,TRBV7-2,-
TGTGCCAGTAGTAAAATGAGCAATCAGCCCCAGCATTTT,CASSKMSNQPQHF,-,TRBJ1-5,TRBV19,-
TGTGCCAGCAGTGAATTAGTGCGATCGCTCGTCGGGGAGACCCAGTACTTC,CASSELVRSLVGETQYF,-,TRBJ2-5,TRBV2,-
TGTGCCAGCGGGGACAGACAAGCCATGAACCAAGAGACCCAGTACTTC,CASGDRQAMNQETQYF,few,TRBJ2-5,TRBV21-1,-